This T cell receptor (beta chain) was identified during a study of blood T cells in healthy people across ages. Study-level findings and limits: Whereas aged donors had fewer naive CD4+ cells, long-lived donors had more of them and higher diversity. Correlation between TCR beta diversity and naive T cell percentage was strong.

It was with a sample-barcoded 5' primer and a J-beta primer mix that a second PCR of roughly 7 to 12 cycles was run. At least 3 million CDR3-containing paired-end reads were obtained per sample. TCRdb fed the 5' RACE reads into MiXCR, producing one record per CDR3 protein. The table lists fewer than 750,000 distinct CDR3 sequences, 40% to 50% of them singletons. Donors ranged from roughly 6 to 100 years old and were healthy Caucasians in Russia. The germline V gene encodes CDR1 DFQATT and CDR2 SNEGSKA (reference sequence). With 3 bases removed from V and 0 bases from J, the gap between germline ends came to 15 bases. CDR3 length: 17 residues. In regard to this clonotype: As yet, its antigen is unknown.

The clonotype was recovered from an elderly man in good health. The sample was blood. The V call is TRBV20-1, the J call TRBJ2-6; no reliable D call. CDR3 amino acids: CSASPARHLSGANVLTF. The CDR3 coding sequence is TGCAGTGCTAGTCCCGCTAGACACCTCTCTGGGGCCAACGTCCTGACTTTC.